Below are 10 T cell receptor beta chains sequenced from a single sample in a study of control samples from healthy donors and cancer patients. The table came from immunoSEQ multiplex PCR; TCRdb's copy has only in-frame clones and leaves some out. The table shows roughly 100,000 clones, with roughly 92% occurring only once. Sequencing input: blood. The receptors originated from a human donor in good health. The donor label of this sample is uncertain.

This clone was counted only a few times. The chain combines TRBV3-1 (or the pseudogene TRBV3-2) with TRBJ1-1; no clear D gene. The CDR3 is 14 residues long. Germline-derived CDR1 and CDR2 are LGHDT and YNNKEL (reference sequence). The ends were cut back, 1 base at V and 1 base at J, with 7 bases in the middle. CDR3 residues: CASSQGQKNTEAFF. The CDR3 DNA follows: TGTGCCAGCAGCCAAGGCCAGAAGAACACTGAAGCTTTCTTT.

V is TRBV7-2 and J is TRBJ1-2; a possible D gene is TRBD1 (5 bases). Looked up from germline, CDR1 is SGHTA and CDR2 is FQGNSA. The CDR3 extends over 17 amino acids. Trimming took 1 base from V and 3 from J, leaving 18 bases between them. Here the CDR3 DNA reads TGTGCCAGCAGCTTAGAACCTGGGACCCCTCCAGACTATGGCTACACCTTC. Translation gives CASSLEPGTPPDYGYTF.

The chain is built from TRBV5-5 and TRBJ1-2; a possible D gene is TRBD1 (5 bases). V lost 4 bases and J lost 10, with 20 bases in between. The CDR3 has 14 residues. Germline loops: CDR1 SGHKS, CDR2 YYEKEE (reference sequence). CDR3 region: CASSHMGVSPFYTF. The CDR3 region has the DNA TGTGCCAGCAGCCATATGGGGGTGTCCCCGTTCTACACCTTC.

V usage is TRBV28 and J usage is TRBJ1-1; tentative D call: TRBD1 (5 bases). The CDR3 runs to 12 residues. The V end was cut by 6 bases, the J end by 5 bases, with 10 bases between. Germline V gene data show CDR1 as MDHEN and CDR2 as SYDVKM. In DNA, the CDR3 is TGTGCCAGCAGACTAGGGGAGACTGAAGCTTTCTTT. Its translation is CASRLGETEAFF.

This sequence joins TRBV15 and TRBJ2-7; 7 bases map to TRBD2. V dropped 1 base and J dropped 7; count of bases not matched to a gene: 1. The CDR3 runs 12 residues. Germline V CDR1 and CDR2: LNHNV, YYDKDF (reference sequence). The CDR3 bases are TGTGCCACCAGCAGAGGGGGGGGAGAGCAGTACGTC. Amino acids: CATSRGGGEQYV.

A single count supports this clone. The gene calls are TRBV9 and TRBJ1-4; TRBD1 matches 7 bases. V shed 4 bases and J 8 bases; nucleotides not matched to a gene: 11. CDR3 length equals 15 residues. In germline, CDR1 is SGDLS, CDR2 YYNGEE. The CDR3 DNA is TGTGCCAGCAGCACCCGCCAGGGGGTAAGGGAAAAACTGTTTTTT. Its protein product is CASSTRQGVREKLFF.

The gene calls are TRBV6-5 and TRBJ1-3; tentative D call: TRBD1 (6 bases). The CDR3 sequence is 16 residues long. Germline CDR1 MNHEY, CDR2 SVGAGI. Trimming removed 2 bases from V and 3 bases from J, with 14 bases in between. The CDR3 DNA reads as TGTGCCAGCAGTTACAGCACAGGGATTCATGGAAACACCATATATTTT. This gives the protein CASSYSTGIHGNTIYF.

This clone showed up just once. The chain employs TRBV10-2 and TRBJ2-1; D is possibly TRBD1 (5 bases). The CDR3 is 14 amino acids. Trimming took 6 bases from V and 5 from J, leaving 14 bases between them. Looked up from germline, CDR1 is WSHSY and CDR2 is SAAADI. Written as DNA, the CDR3 is TGCGCCAGCAGGGACAACCTCTTACACAATGAGCAGTTCTTC. Protein sequence: CASRDNLLHNEQFF.

The genes are TRBV12-5 and TRBJ2-1, with TRBD1 matching over 8 bases. The germline CDR1 and CDR2 sequences are LGHNT and FRNRAP. This CDR3 is 16 amino acids long. After removal of 0 bases from V and 10 bases from J, the junction contained 11 bases not matched to a gene. In nucleotides, the CDR3 is TGTGCTAGTGGTTTGGTACTAGGGCAGGGGGCAGGGGAGCAGTTCTTC. Protein: CASGLVLGQGAGEQFF.

The rearrangement uses TRBV19 and TRBJ1-2; TRBD1 aligns across 7 bases. Germline lookup yields CDR1 LNHDA and CDR2 SQIVND (reference sequence). The CDR3 totals 14 residues. V lost 7 bases to trimming and J lost 4 bases; unmatched junction nucleotides: 9. CDR3 in DNA: TGTGCCAGTACCAAGGGACAGATATTCTATGGCTACACCTTC. Translating it yields CASTKGQIFYGYTF.